Following are 32 T cell receptor beta chains from one sample sequenced in a study of post-analysis software for immune sequencing data. Broader study findings: Five or six TRBV segments, TRBV5-6, TRBV5-1 and TRBV20-1 among them, were found more frequent in patients than controls.

Antigen specificity for these receptors is unknown. Every TCR beta cDNA library bore unique molecular identifiers. TCRdb itself ran the PCR reads through MiXCR, one entry per CDR3 protein. This table has about 540,000 distinct CDR3 sequences, around 36% appearing once. Sequenced input: blood. The receptors stem from a girl under 18 with multiple sclerosis.

There are a few counts of this clonotype. V gene TRBV5-1 combines with J gene TRBJ2-2; D is undetermined. Trimming left V 3 bases short and J 3 bases short, with 12 bases between. The CDR3 spans 15 residues. CDR1 and CDR2 (germline): SGHRS, YFSETQ. In DNA, the CDR3 is TGCGCCAGCAGCTGGGGTTCCGGCCACACCGGGGAGCTGTTTTTT. Translated, it gives CASSWGSGHTGELFF. Full variable domain (missing parts from reference TRBV5-1 and TRBJ2-2): KAGVTQTPRYLIKTRGQQVTLSCSPISGHRSVSWYQQTPGQGLQFLFEYFSETQRNKGNFPGRFSGRQFSNSRSEMNVSTLELGDSALYLCASSWGSGHTGELFFGEGSRLTVL.

The table lists this clonotype with a count of one. CDR3 amino acids: CASRGMTGPNTEAFF. The CDR3 coding sequence is TGCGCCAGCAGGGGAATGACAGGGCCGAACACTGAAGCTTTCTTT. The rearrangement links TRBV4-1 to TRBJ1-1, with 7 nucleotides matching TRBD1. CDR3 length: 15 amino acids. In germline, CDR1 is MGHRA, CDR2 YSYEKL. V lost 6 bases to trimming and J lost 1 base; unmatched junction nucleotides: 8.

This clonotype turned up a few times. As the CDR3 is not closed by the conserved phenylalanine or tryptophan, this likely results from a read error. The J gene is TRBJ1-1, the V gene TRBV28; no definite D call. Germline V gives CDR1 MDHEN, CDR2 SYDVKM. Trimming removed 5 bases from V and 0 bases from J, with 10 bases in between. The CDR3 sequence is 14 residues long. CDR3 loop: CASSLPVLNTEAFL. Here the CDR3 DNA reads TGTGCCAGCAGTCTCCCTGTTTTGAACACTGAAGCTTTCTTG.

The chain links TRBV3-1 to TRBJ1-5; the D gene is possibly TRBD1 (5 bases). Trimming cost V 5 bases and J 6 bases, with 11 bases left between them. This CDR3 spans 13 amino acids. Germline V gives CDR1 LGHDT, CDR2 YNNKEL (reference sequence). CDR3 amino acids: CASSVTGLQPQHF. CDR3 bases: TGTGCCAGCAGCGTGACGGGGCTTCAGCCCCAGCATTTT.

In its sample, this clonotype was seen a few times. The chain recombines TRBV7-9 with TRBJ2-5, with 10 nucleotides matching TRBD2. Germline-derived CDR1 and CDR2 are SEHNR and FQNEAQ (reference sequence). CDR3 length equals 15 residues. V gave up 6 bases and J gave up 0 bases; unmatched junction bases: 4. CDR3 region: CASRPGLAYQETQYF. The CDR3 DNA sequence: TGTGCCAGCAGGCCGGGACTAGCGTACCAAGAGACCCAGTACTTC.

This clonotype has more than one count but fewer than ten. The germline gene is not matched at one end of the junction; a read error may be the cause. CDR3 in DNA: TGTGCCATCGGTGAGTCAGGGGACGGCCAAGAGACCCAGTACTTC. Protein product: CAIGESGDGQETQYF. The chain uses TRBV10-3 and TRBJ2-5; a weak D match, TRBD1 (6 bases). This CDR3 has 15 residues. Germline V lookup: CDR1 ENHRY, CDR2 SYGVKD.

This clonotype was seen more than once but under ten times. The V and J genes are TRBV7-9 and TRBJ2-7, with D unresolved. Germline V gene sequence: CDR1 SEHNR, CDR2 FQNEAQ (reference sequence). The CDR3 totals 14 residues. Between the trimmed V and J ends, which lost 4 bases and 4 bases, there was a span of 14 bases. CDR3 nucleotide sequence: TGTGCCAGCAGCTCAAATGGTCAATATTACGAGCAGTACTTC. The encoded protein is CASSSNGQYYEQYF. Supplemented by reference TRBV7-9 and TRBJ2-7, the full variable domain reads DTGVSQNPRHKITKRGQNVTFRCDPISEHNRLYWYRQTLGQGPEFLTYFQNEAQLEKSRLLSDRFSAERPKGSFSTLEIQRTEQGDSAMYLCASSSNGQYYEQYFGPGTRLTVT.

Only a few counts were recorded for this clonotype. The chain links TRBV27 to TRBJ2-4; 10 bases line up with TRBD1. This CDR3 has 14 amino acids. Germline V gene data show CDR1 as MNHEY and CDR2 as SMNVEV (reference sequence). V dropped 3 bases and J dropped 10; count of bases not matched to a gene: 6. CDR3 loop: CASSFTGTGAIQYF. The CDR3 DNA reads TGTGCCAGCAGTTTCACCGGGACAGGGGCTATTCAGTACTTC.

This clonotype was seen a few times. The chain joins TRBV21-1 to TRBJ2-7; the table gives TRBD1 as D, unverified against the DNA. TRBV21-1 counts as a pseudogene. The CDR3 has 15 amino acids. The CDR3 region has the DNA TGTGCCAGCAGCGTCGAGGGACAGGGAACCTACGAGCAGTACTTC. Its protein product is CASSVEGQGTYEQYF.

This clonotype was observed a few times. This chain links TRBV20-1 with TRBJ1-2, with D tentatively TRBD1 (6 bases). CDR1 is DFQATT and CDR2 is SNEGSKA in the germline V gene (reference sequence). V was cut by 5 bases and J by 0 bases, with 16 bases left in between. The CDR3 contains 15 residues. The CDR3 nucleotides read TGCAGTGCTGAACTTCCGGCAGGGGCTAACTATGGCTACACCTTC. Translated, it gives CSAELPAGANYGYTF.

This clonotype was detected only a few times. This chain links TRBV7-9 with TRBJ2-7; no definite D call. Germline CDR1 is SEHNR and CDR2 is FQNEAQ (reference sequence). The CDR3 consists of 13 residues. Between the trimmed V and J ends, which lost 3 bases and 7 bases, there was a span of 13 bases. CDR3 sequence (DNA): TGTGCCAGCAGCTTGATCTCGACAATGGAGCAGTACTTC. This sequence encodes CASSLISTMEQYF.

CDR3 nucleotide sequence: TGCGCCAGCGAATTGGGACAGGGGATTAACACCGGGGAGCTGTTTTTT. This codes for CASELGQGINTGELFF. The V call is TRBV5-1, the J call TRBJ2-2, with 10 bases aligning to TRBD1. CDR3 length: 16 residues. V lost 7 bases and J lost 2; bases outside the gene matches: 8. Germline V gene sequence: CDR1 SGHRS, CDR2 YFSETQ.

The chain recombines TRBV11-2 with TRBJ2-7, with 10 bases aligning to TRBD2. The CDR3 has 14 amino acids. Trimming at V came to 5 bases and at J to 4 bases, leaving 5 bases not matched to a gene. Germline V gene lookup returns CDR1 SGHAT and CDR2 FQNNGV. CDR3 amino acids: CASSTTSGAYEQYF. The CDR3 region has the DNA TGTGCCAGCAGCACAACTAGCGGGGCGTACGAGCAGTACTTC.

There are many counts of this clonotype. The J gene is TRBJ2-4, the V gene TRBV29-1; D not resolved. The CDR3 loop spans 11 amino acids. Looked up from germline, CDR1 is SQVTM and CDR2 is ANQGSEA. The CDR3 spells CSSLAKNIQYF. DNA for the CDR3: TGCAGTAGTCTAGCCAAAAACATTCAGTACTTC.

There are a few counts of this clonotype. J is TRBJ1-1 and V is TRBV15; D unresolved. Germline V gives CDR1 LNHNV, CDR2 YYDKDF (reference sequence). V lost 8 bases and J 1 base, leaving 20 bases between the germline ends. The CDR3 runs to 16 residues. CDR3 nucleotide sequence: TGTGCCACCTGCACAACGGACGGCGGGAGGAACACTGAAGCTTTCTTT. Translated, it gives CATCTTDGGRNTEAFF.

This chain joins TRBV3-1 and TRBJ2-7, with D unresolved. Trimming cost V 8 bases and J 2 bases, with 16 bases left between them. Germline-derived CDR1 and CDR2 are LGHDT and YNNKEL (reference sequence). This CDR3 has 14 amino acids. Here the CDR3 reads CASQHGPHAYEQYF. CDR3 DNA: TGTGCCAGCCAACACGGACCTCACGCCTACGAGCAGTACTTC.

The genes are TRBV27 and TRBJ2-3, with D possibly TRBD1 on 5 matching bases. The CDR3 is 15 residues long. Germline assignment: CDR1 MNHEY and CDR2 SMNVEV (reference sequence). V lost 5 bases, J lost 0 bases, and 12 bases lay in between. The CDR3 is CASSPHQGSTDTQYF. DNA for the CDR3: TGTGCCAGCAGTCCTCACCAGGGCAGCACAGATACGCAGTATTTT.

The V call is TRBV6-1, the J call TRBJ1-6; weak D call: TRBD1 (5 bases). The V gene lost 2 bases and the J gene lost 4 bases, with 9 bases spanning the gap. CDR3 length: 15 amino acids. Looked up from germline, CDR1 is MNHNS and CDR2 is SASEGT. The CDR3 nucleotides are TGTGCCAGCAGTGAACGGACAAGATATAATTCACCCCTCCACTTT. This gives the protein CASSERTRYNSPLHF.

V is TRBV6-5 and J is TRBJ2-1; 13 bases are a match to TRBD2. CDR3 length: 19 amino acids. The V segment lost 2 bases and the J segment 8 bases; nucleotides outside the gene matches: 15. Looked up from germline, CDR1 is MNHEY and CDR2 is SVGAGI. CDR3 amino acids: CASSYQTSGGAIITDEQFF. CDR3 DNA sequence: TGTGCCAGCAGTTACCAAACTAGCGGGGGGGCCATCATCACGGATGAGCAGTTCTTC.

The chain employs TRBV3-1 and TRBJ2-3; no clear D. V was trimmed by 4 bases and J by 2 bases, leaving 10 bases between them. The CDR3 spans 14 residues. Germline values: CDR1 LGHDT, CDR2 YNNKEL (reference sequence). The CDR3 coding sequence is TGTGCCAGCAGCCGCGGCAGAAACACAGATACGCAGTATTTT. It specifies CASSRGRNTDTQYF.

This rearrangement joins TRBV3-1 to TRBJ1-2; D call uncertain. Trimming stripped 4 bases from V and 6 bases from J, with 15 bases between. Germline loops: CDR1 LGHDT, CDR2 YNNKEL (reference sequence). The CDR3 is made up of 14 amino acids. CDR3 coding DNA: TGTGCCAGCAGCCTGCGTTCGGCACGTCATGGCTACACCTTC. The encoded protein is CASSLRSARHGYTF. The full variable domain, its missing parts supplied by reference TRBV3-1 and TRBJ1-2, is DTAVSQTPKYLVTQMGNDKSIKCEQNLGHDTMYWYKQDSKKFLKIMFSYNNKELIINETVPNRFSPKSPDKAHLNLHINSLELGDSAVYFCASSLRSARHGYTFGSGTRLTVV.

This clonotype was observed at least ten times. J is TRBJ1-4 and V is TRBV28; D gene uncertain. This CDR3 has 14 amino acids. Trimming removed 2 bases at V and 5 bases at J, with 9 bases between. From germline, CDR1 is MDHEN and CDR2 SYDVKM. The CDR3 region is CASSLVGLNEKLFF. CDR3 nucleotide sequence: TGTGCCAGCAGTTTAGTAGGTTTAAATGAAAAACTGTTTTTT.

This clonotype was detected only a few times. This sequence joins TRBV6-2 or TRBV6-3 and TRBJ2-1, with D maybe TRBD1 (6 bases). The CDR3 length is 13 residues. V was clipped by 7 bases and J by 6 bases, with 13 bases between them. Germline CDR1 and CDR2: MNHEY and SVGEGT. CDR3 residues: CASNPQGSNEQFF. CDR3 DNA: TGTGCCAGCAATCCACAGGGAAGCAATGAGCAGTTCTTC.

Only a few counts were recorded for this clonotype. V is TRBV4-1 and J is TRBJ1-5; 10 positions match TRBD1. Germline V lookup: CDR1 MGHRA, CDR2 YSYEKL. The trim removed 4 bases at V and 6 bases at J, leaving 6 bases unmatched. The CDR3 loop spans 15 amino acids. The CDR3 protein is CASSLGTGVFQPQHF. The CDR3 DNA is TGCGCCAGCAGCCTCGGGACAGGGGTTTTTCAGCCCCAGCATTTT.

This clonotype was seen a single time. J is TRBJ1-5 and V is TRBV29-1; possible D gene TRBD1, 6 bases. Trimming removed 8 bases from V and 0 bases from J, with 14 bases in between. The V gene's germline CDR1 is SQVTM and CDR2 ANQGSEA. CDR3 length: 14 amino acids. CDR3 loop: CSMGDRYSNQPQHF. The CDR3 DNA sequence: TGCAGCATGGGAGACAGGTATAGCAATCAGCCCCAGCATTTT.

The V call is TRBV11-2, the J call TRBJ2-3; D not resolved. Germline-derived CDR1 and CDR2 are SGHAT and FQNNGV. The CDR3 spans 16 residues. The V gene lost 1 base and the J gene lost 2 bases, with 13 bases spanning the gap. CDR3 in amino acids: CASSLGRWPNTDTQYF. Written as DNA, the CDR3 is TGTGCCAGCAGCTTAGGCAGGTGGCCAAACACAGATACGCAGTATTTT.

This clonotype showed up many times. This sequence joins TRBV5-5 and TRBJ2-7, with 7 bases fitting TRBD1. The CDR3 contains 13 residues. Losses at the gene ends were 5 bases for V and 2 bases for J; bases not matched to a gene: 4. Germline values: CDR1 SGHKS, CDR2 YYEKEE (reference sequence). Here the CDR3 reads CASSLQGTYEQYF. The CDR3 DNA follows: TGTGCCAGCAGTTTACAGGGGACCTACGAGCAGTACTTC.

The rearrangement joins TRBV3-1 to TRBJ2-1, with 12 positions matching TRBD2. The germline gives CDR1 LGHDT, CDR2 YNNKEL (reference sequence). This CDR3 region has 14 residues. V gave up 6 bases and J gave up 9 bases; unmatched junction bases: 6. The CDR3: CASRPSGGAREQFF. For the CDR3, the DNA is TGTGCCAGCAGGCCTAGCGGGGGGGCCCGTGAGCAGTTCTTC.

J is TRBJ1-1 and V is TRBV14; D remains ambiguous. Looked up from germline, CDR1 is SGHDN and CDR2 is FVKESK. The ends were cut back, 0 bases at V and 4 bases at J, with 9 bases in the middle. This CDR3 is built from 14 residues. This chain's CDR3 is CASSQEMVGTEAFF. The CDR3 nucleotides are TGTGCCAGCAGCCAAGAAATGGTGGGCACTGAAGCTTTCTTT.

The CDR3: CASSEQQGSGEQYF. The CDR3, as DNA: TGTGCCAGCAGTGAACAACAGGGGTCCGGCGAGCAGTACTTC. The chain is built from TRBV6-1 and TRBJ2-1, with 7 bases lining up with TRBD1. The better agreement between TRBJ2-7 and the DNA end casts doubt on the J call. The V gene's germline CDR1 is MNHNS and CDR2 SASEGT. CDR3 size: 14 residues.

The chain recombines TRBV20-1 with TRBJ1-2; 10 bases agree with TRBD1. The V gene end was trimmed by 0 bases and the J gene end by 3 bases; junction bases not matched to a gene: 1. The CDR3 consists of 14 residues. Germline V CDR1 and CDR2: DFQATT, SNEGSKA (reference sequence). Written as DNA, the CDR3 is TGCAGTGCTAGAGAGGGGACAGGGGACTATGGCTACACCTTC. Translation: CSAREGTGDYGYTF.

The rearrangement uses TRBV7-2 and TRBJ2-7; 7 nucleotides align to TRBD1. Losses at the gene ends were 5 bases for V and 6 bases for J; bases not matched to a gene: 10. The germline gives CDR1 SGHTA, CDR2 FQGNSA. The CDR3 sequence is 14 residues long. The CDR3: CASSLRQGWGEQYF. The CDR3, as DNA: TGTGCCAGCAGCCTCAGACAGGGTTGGGGCGAGCAGTACTTC.